This T cell receptor beta chain was recovered during a study of cytomegalovirus exposure and HLA in healthy donors. Whole-study results and caveats: Investigators reported 150 to 200 TCR beta chains as tied to cytomegalovirus. Several V segments, TRBV6-2 and TRBV6-3 among them, could not be told apart and were dropped. The authors reported that TCR beta sequences could predict HLA-A and HLA-B alleles. These predictions were accurate for most subjects in the first cohort. Analyzed later, association rates of TCRs varied across HLA loci, with DRB1 most and HLA-C fewest.

As regards this clone: Its antigen is not known.

60 Vbeta and 13 Jbeta primers were used in PCR. Generated by immunoSEQ multiplex PCR, the TCRdb table keeps only in-frame clones and is missing some. Of some 190,000 clones listed, roughly 77% are singletons. Trimming shortened V by 1 base and J by 7 bases, and 16 bases separated the two germline ends. The CDR3 loop spans 15 amino acids. Germline CDR1 is SGHTA and CDR2 is FQGNSA. Sequencing was carried out using PBMCs. The TCR comes from a woman younger than 45 in good health and CMV-seronegative. The chain is built from TRBV7-2 and TRBJ1-2, with D possibly TRBD1 on 5 matching bases. The CDR3 loop reads CASSLGAGQIVGYTF. In nucleotides, the CDR3 is TGTGCCAGCAGCTTAGGGGCGGGGCAGATAGTTGGCTACACCTTC.